These T cell receptor beta chains were read from a single sample in a study of control samples from healthy donors and cancer patients. The data were produced by immunoSEQ multiplex PCR, yet TCRdb's version contains in-frame clones alone and is incomplete. Of roughly 120,000 clones in the sample, more than 85% were seen once. Sequencing used PBMCs. The receptors come from a man aged 50 to 60 with head and neck cancer. Both conserved end residues are trimmed from each CDR3. The D gene is left open where the match is weak.

J	V	D	CDR3
TRBJ2-5	TRBV5-1	-	ASSRGGGNQETQY
TRBJ1-1	TRBV18	TRBD1	ASSRGQMNTEAF
TRBJ1-1	TRBV27	-	ASSLISSDTEAF
TRBJ1-5	TRBV28	-	ASTPVSQPQH
TRBJ1-1	TRBV5-4	-	ASSLGQRNEAF
TRBJ1-5	TRBV18	-	ASSSHGHENQPQH
TRBJ1-4	TRBV12-3/TRBV12-4	TRBD1	ASRDRGQEKLF
TRBJ2-3	TRBV4-2	TRBD2	ASSQTGTRGLRTQY
TRBJ1-5	TRBV24-1	-	ATSDLGQRNNQPQH
TRBJ2-2	TRBV3-1/TRBV3-2	TRBD2	ASTRASGLTGELF
TRBJ2-7	TRBV4-1	-	ASSQFQGGEQY
TRBJ1-5	TRBV12-3/TRBV12-4	TRBD1	ASSLTGGQPQH
TRBJ2-7	TRBV27	-	ASSERHRSSYEQY
TRBJ1-1	TRBV6-5	-	ASSLTRALNTEAF
TRBJ1-2	TRBV28	-	ASSLGRGVGYT
TRBJ2-6	TRBV28	TRBD1	ASSLGTGGTGANVLT
TRBJ1-3	TRBV5-5	-	ASSSRGGSGNTIY
TRBJ1-2	TRBV5-4	-	ASSLDRDGYGYT
TRBJ2-1	TRBV24-1	TRBD2	ATSDPQLAGANNEQF
TRBJ2-1	TRBV21-1	-	ASSMTDSPSSYNEQF
TRBJ2-3	TRBV4-2	TRBD2	ASSQRGGTDTQY
TRBJ1-4	TRBV28	-	ASRDRPNEKLF